The TCR beta chain described here comes from a study of T cells in Graves' hyperthyroidism and ophthalmopathy (dated by TCRdb to the late 2010s). General notes on the study: A discovery cohort of about a hundred patients, roughly 43 with Graves' ophthalmopathy and approximately 55 with stable Graves' hyperthyroidism, was used to find distinguishing TCR V-J signatures. Whether ophthalmopathy could be predicted prospectively was tested in an independent validation cohort made up of 18 to 20 hyperthyroidism patients plus 17 patients who later progressed to ophthalmopathy. The 75 to 100 discovery patients were divided at random into training and test sets in a 7:3 ratio. In several Graves' hyperthyroidism patients, the study also compared T-cell repertoires from thyroid tissue with T-cell repertoires from blood. Following sampling, methimazole starting at 30 mg daily was given to hyperthyroidism patients, and high-dose intravenous methylprednisolone was given to ophthalmopathy patients. The paper reports TCR Vbeta CDR3 sequencing of more than 120 peripheral blood samples: under 45 ophthalmopathy, fewer than 80 hyperthyroidism and roughly 17 progressor patients. The study at large found these results: Sample size was not statistically predetermined, and investigators were not blinded to group allocation. In validation, progression to ophthalmopathy was predicted by the model with roughly 69% sensitivity and 72.22% specificity, a median of around 6.5 months before onset. A model built on a 13 V-J signature distinguished ophthalmopathy from stable hyperthyroidism, reaching about 88% sensitivity and about 81% specificity in cross-validation and 80%/75% in testing. Most expanded thyroid clonotypes (frequency above 0.001) were also found in blood, which suggests that blood repertoires may mirror thyroid immune responses.

Counted from cysteine to phenylalanine, this CDR3 has 15 amino acids. The entry retains the CDR3 DNA only, 45 bases that are in frame from base 1. At the junction V is shortened by 5 bases and J by 5 bases, with 13 bases in between. The CDR1 and CDR2 encoded by the germline V gene are SGHTA and FQGNSA. Any patient with an uncontrolled infection, another autoimmune disease, pregnancy or lactation was excluded. Diagnoses relied on clinical symptoms, serum thyroxine and TRAb, thyroid ultrasound and orbital computed tomography. Total RNA was extracted using Trizol reagent, and RNA quality was assessed on an Agilent 2100 Bioanalyzer. The TCR beta CDR3 regions were amplified from RNA transcripts. The first round of RT-PCR for the TCR CDR3 was performed with the HTBI primer set and the Qiagen OneStep RT-PCR kit. The libraries were constructed in a second round of multiplex PCR and then size-selected and purified. Libraries were sequenced paired-end with 100 bp reads on an Illumina HiSeq2000. In the source study's methods: SOAPnuke was used to process the raw data, with reads discarded if the reads contained adapters or uncalled bases, had a mean Phred below 15, or lacked an exact constant-primer or identifier match. High-quality paired reads were merged with COPE v1.2.5, and unique nucleotide sequences were defined as clonotypes. MiTCR v1.1 was used to align clonotypes to the IMGT TRBV, TRBD and TRBJ reference segments. Analysis was restricted to V-J combinations with a frequency above 0.0001, which covered over 98% of repertoires. The TCS score was defined as F50 (clonal expansion) divided by E x V (chaos), with BLOSUM62-based TCRdist calculated between CDR3 peptides within each V-J. Welch's t-statistics and random forest reduced fewer than 550 V-J features to under 15, which were used in a naive Bayes classifier (R e1071). Thyroid-blood repertoire similarity was quantified with the Morisita-Horn index. Clones were called with MiXCR by TCRdb after fastp trimmed the public reads at Q25, and only in-frame beta chains were retained. Rows are unified per CDR3 protein, each entry keeping the most common DNA and genes. These V and J calls are TCRdb output, not the study's own analysis. This sample gives roughly 500,000 distinct CDR3 sequences in total; 35% to 50% of them show up just once. Around 47% of the sample is taken by the ten largest.

This clonotype was recorded at least ten times. The antigen this receptor binds is unknown. It has no much larger one-base neighbor in the sample; base qualities were not kept. Sequences were obtained from peripheral blood or thyroid tissue (not recorded which). Here the chain combines TRBV7-2 and TRBJ1-6; D gene: possibly TRBD1, on 6 matching bases. The origin of this receptor is an adult woman with Graves' disease, either hyperthyroidism or ophthalmopathy (not recorded which). Here the CDR3 is given as CASSPQGLDNSPLHF. The base sequence is TGTGCCAGCAGCCCACAGGGCTTAGATAATTCACCCCTCCACTTT.